Below are 10 T cell receptor beta chains sequenced from a single sample in a study of blood T cell repertoires in COVID-19. TCRdb keeps only in-frame clones here, not all; method: immunoSEQ multiplex PCR. Of a few hundred thousand clones detected, approximately 85% appear once; the ten largest clones hold approximately 7.5%. The sequenced sample was peripheral blood. The receptors originated from a human donor in a cohort sampled during active COVID-19.

This clone has only one observation. The chain combines TRBV29-1 with TRBJ2-1; maybe TRBD2 (6 bases). The CDR3 has 13 amino acids. Looked up from germline, CDR1 is SQVTM and CDR2 is ANQGSEA. The V gene lost 3 bases and the J gene lost 0 bases, with 6 bases spanning the gap. The CDR3 DNA reads TGCAGCGTTGACGGGAGCTCCTACAATGAGCAGTTCTTC. Amino acids: CSVDGSSYNEQFF.

V usage is TRBV4-2 and J usage is TRBJ1-1, with D unclear. This CDR3 spans 15 amino acids. Germline assignment: CDR1 LGHNA and CDR2 YNFKEQ. V lost 1 base to trimming and J lost 0 bases, with 9 bases between them. CDR3 in DNA: TGTGCCAGCAGCCAAGTTGGGGAGGTGAACACTGAAGCTTTCTTT. Its protein is CASSQVGEVNTEAFF.

This clone was recorded only once. The chain is built from TRBV13 and TRBJ1-1, with 8 bases aligning to TRBD1. V gave up 5 bases and J gave up 5 bases; unmatched junction bases: 16. CDR1 is PRHDT, CDR2 FYEKMQ, per germline (reference sequence). This CDR3 is built from 17 residues. The CDR3 here is CASSPSPGQGVPTEAFF. In DNA form, the CDR3 reads TGTGCCAGCAGCCCAAGCCCCGGACAGGGAGTCCCAACTGAAGCTTTCTTT.

This clone has at least ten counts. The chain is built from TRBV25-1 and TRBJ1-2; 7 bases align to TRBD1. V dropped 1 base and J dropped 4; count of bases not matched to a gene: 3. The CDR3 totals 14 residues. CDR1 MGHDK and CDR2 SYGVNS come from the germline V gene. In DNA, the CDR3 is TGTGCCAGCAGTGAATTCTCAGGGGGCTATGGCTACACCTTC. It is translated as CASSEFSGGYGYTF.

This chain uses TRBV6-5 with TRBJ1-3, with 9 bases identical to TRBD1. This CDR3 is built from 16 residues. V lost 0 bases, J lost 2 bases, and 2 bases stayed unmatched. CDR1 and CDR2 from the germline V gene are MNHEY and SVGAGI. CDR3 protein: CASSYSRTGAGNTIYF. DNA of the CDR3: TGTGCCAGCAGTTACTCTAGGACAGGGGCTGGAAACACCATATATTTT.

CDR3 nucleotides: TGTGCCAGTAGTATTCGTGGGGCCAACGTCCTGACTTTC. This encodes CASSIRGANVLTF. The chain is built from TRBV19 and TRBJ2-6; D is unresolved. Trimming left V 3 bases short and J 3 bases short, with 3 bases between. CDR3 length equals 13 residues. Germline CDR1 reads LNHDA; CDR2 reads SQIVND (reference sequence).

The V call is TRBV29-1, the J call TRBJ1-2; 7 nucleotides agree with TRBD1. V trimming: 4 bases; J trimming: 9 bases; junction bases outside the gene matches: 11. This CDR3 region has 13 residues. Germline V gives CDR1 SQVTM, CDR2 ANQGSEA. For the CDR3, the DNA is TGCAGCGTTGCGGGACAGTTTGGCCAACGCTACACCTTC. It is translated as CSVAGQFGQRYTF. Full variable domain (outside the CDR3, taken from reference TRBV29-1 and TRBJ1-2): SAVISQKPSRDICQRGTSLTIQCQVDSQVTMMFWYRQQPGQSLTLIATANQGSEATYESGFVIDKFPISRPNLTFSTLTVSNMSPEDSSIYLCSVAGQFGQRYTFGSGTRLTVV.

J is TRBJ2-3 and V is TRBV6-4, with D maybe TRBD2 (6 bases). Germline V gives CDR1 MRHNA, CDR2 SNTAGT. Trimming pared 6 bases from V and 1 base from J, leaving 8 bases between. The CDR3 has 13 amino acids. Here the CDR3 DNA reads TGTGCCAGCAGGGCTAGCGGCACAGATACGCAGTATTTT. Translated: CASRASGTDTQYF.

Here the CDR3 DNA reads TGTGCCAGCAGTTTATTCGGGACAGGGGTCCACGAGCAGTACTTC. Translated, it gives CASSLFGTGVHEQYF. This chain links TRBV27 with TRBJ2-7; 10 nucleotides match TRBD1. The trim removed 1 base at V and 5 bases at J, leaving 5 bases unmatched. Germline V CDR1 and CDR2: MNHEY, SMNVEV (reference sequence). The CDR3 totals 15 residues.

The chain is built from TRBV5-4 and TRBJ1-2; 7 bases align to TRBD1. Germline V gene data show CDR1 as SGHNT and CDR2 as YYREEE (reference sequence). This CDR3 contains 13 residues. With 4 bases clipped from V and 8 bases from J, the junction kept 8 bases outside the gene matches. CDR3 region: CASSQDRKGGYTF. The CDR3 DNA sequence: TGTGCCAGCAGCCAGGACAGGAAGGGCGGCTACACCTTC.